The 2 T cell receptor beta chains reported below all come from one sample, sequenced in a study of T cells expressing NK-cell markers. TCRdb reprocessed the 5' RACE reads and reports one entry per CDR3 protein, with no DNA. The table for this sample gives 150,000 to 180,000 distinct CDR3 sequences. The material sequenced was blood T cells: a sorted CD56 or NKG2C T cell subset, CD4+ or CD8+ T cells, or bulk PBMC T cells (not recorded which). These receptors were collected from a woman between 45 and 60 years old in good health.

This chain uses TRBV27 with TRBJ1-2; TCRdb names TRBD1, which stays unverified in the absence of DNA. CDR3 size: 12 residues. Germline CDR1 and CDR2: MNHEY and SMNVEV (reference sequence). This CDR3 reads CASSSGQNGYTF.

This chain joins TRBV5-1 and TRBJ2-3; absent DNA, TCRdb's TRBD2 call cannot be checked. Germline CDR1 is SGHRS and CDR2 is YFSETQ. The CDR3 is 13 residues long. CDR3 sequence: CASSSTRGDTQYF.